Detailed here is one T cell receptor (beta chain). This CDR3 contains 14 residues. Germline V gene data show CDR1 as SGHRS and CDR2 as YFSETQ. The junction had 8 bases not matched to a gene; V was cut back by 9 bases and J by 4 bases. The entry originates in a study of blood T cell repertoires in COVID-19. Study details: Acute-phase and convalescent COVID-19 samples originated in the United States, Italy and Spain. PBMCs, B-cell-depleted T cells, or T cells provided the cDNA or gDNA that made up the material.

How the authors handled the data: Amplification with reference gene primers provided the estimates of nucleated cell counts. The repertoire was sequenced with immunoSEQ multiplex PCR; TCRdb's copy has only in-frame clones and lacks some. V, J and clone size derive from that table, while D and trimming were established from the DNA sequence. Among 84,000 or so clones listed, around 78% were seen once. The sequencing sample was made of peripheral blood. This receptor was obtained from a man between 60 and 70 years old with COVID-19, enrolled during active disease. V usage is TRBV5-1 and J usage is TRBJ2-3, with TRBD2 matching over 10 bases. CDR3 sequence: CATYLAGGADTQYF. CDR3 nucleotide sequence: TGCGCCACCTACTTAGCGGGGGGTGCAGATACGCAGTATTTT.